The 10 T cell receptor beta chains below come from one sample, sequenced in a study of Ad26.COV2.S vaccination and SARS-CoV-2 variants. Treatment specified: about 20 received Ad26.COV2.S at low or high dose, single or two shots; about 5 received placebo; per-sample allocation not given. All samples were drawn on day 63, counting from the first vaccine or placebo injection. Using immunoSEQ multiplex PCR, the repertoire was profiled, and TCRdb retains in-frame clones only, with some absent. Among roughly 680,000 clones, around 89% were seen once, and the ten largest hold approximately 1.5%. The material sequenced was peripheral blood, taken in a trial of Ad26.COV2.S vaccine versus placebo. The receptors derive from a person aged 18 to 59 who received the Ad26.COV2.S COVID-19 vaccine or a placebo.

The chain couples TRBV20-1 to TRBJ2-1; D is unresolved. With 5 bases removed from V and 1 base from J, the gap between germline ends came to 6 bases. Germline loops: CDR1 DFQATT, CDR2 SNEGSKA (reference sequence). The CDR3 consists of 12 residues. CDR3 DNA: TGCAGTGCTCGTGGGTCCTACAATGAGCAGTTCTTC. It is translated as CSARGSYNEQFF.

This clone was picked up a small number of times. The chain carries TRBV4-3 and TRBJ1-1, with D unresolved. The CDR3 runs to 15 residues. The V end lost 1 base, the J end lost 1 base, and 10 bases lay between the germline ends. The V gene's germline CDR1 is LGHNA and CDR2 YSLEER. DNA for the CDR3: TGCGCCAGCAGCCAAGGAGGCAGGAGGAACACTGAAGCTTTCTTT. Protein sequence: CASSQGGRRNTEAFF.

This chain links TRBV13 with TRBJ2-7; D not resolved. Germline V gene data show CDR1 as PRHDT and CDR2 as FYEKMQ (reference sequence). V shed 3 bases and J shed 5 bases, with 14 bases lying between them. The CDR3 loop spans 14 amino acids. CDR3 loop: CASSFGRPENEQYF. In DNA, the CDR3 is TGTGCCAGCAGCTTCGGACGGCCGGAAAACGAGCAGTACTTC.

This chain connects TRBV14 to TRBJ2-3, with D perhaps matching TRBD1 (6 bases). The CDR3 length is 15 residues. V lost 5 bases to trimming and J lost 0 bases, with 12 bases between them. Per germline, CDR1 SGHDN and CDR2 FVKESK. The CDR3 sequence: CASSTDSTSTDTQYF. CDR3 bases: TGTGCCAGCAGCACGGACAGCACTAGCACAGATACGCAGTATTTT.

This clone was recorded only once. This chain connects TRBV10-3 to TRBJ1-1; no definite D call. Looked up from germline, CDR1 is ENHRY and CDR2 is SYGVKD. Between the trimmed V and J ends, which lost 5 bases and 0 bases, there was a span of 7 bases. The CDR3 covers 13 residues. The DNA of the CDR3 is TGTGCCATCAGTAGGGAGATGAACACTGAAGCTTTCTTT. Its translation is CAISREMNTEAFF.

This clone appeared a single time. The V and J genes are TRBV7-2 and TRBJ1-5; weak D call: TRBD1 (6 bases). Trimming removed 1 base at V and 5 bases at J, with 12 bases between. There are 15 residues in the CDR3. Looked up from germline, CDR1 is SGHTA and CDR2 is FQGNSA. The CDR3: CASSLGYRVDQPQHF. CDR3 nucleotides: TGTGCCAGCAGCTTAGGTTACAGGGTGGATCAGCCCCAGCATTTT.

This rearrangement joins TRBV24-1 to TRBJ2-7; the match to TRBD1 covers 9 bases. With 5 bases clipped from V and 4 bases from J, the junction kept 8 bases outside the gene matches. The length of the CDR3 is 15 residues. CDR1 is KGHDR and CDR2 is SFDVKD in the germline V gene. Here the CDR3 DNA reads TGTGCCACCAGTGGGGGGACAGGGATCGGATACGAGCAGTACTTC. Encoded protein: CATSGGTGIGYEQYF.

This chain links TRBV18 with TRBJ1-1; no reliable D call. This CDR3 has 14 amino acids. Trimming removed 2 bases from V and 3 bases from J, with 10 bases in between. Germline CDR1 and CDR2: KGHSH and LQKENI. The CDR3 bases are TGTGCCAGCTCACCATCCCCGGGAGACACTGAAGCTTTCTTT. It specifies CASSPSPGDTEAFF.

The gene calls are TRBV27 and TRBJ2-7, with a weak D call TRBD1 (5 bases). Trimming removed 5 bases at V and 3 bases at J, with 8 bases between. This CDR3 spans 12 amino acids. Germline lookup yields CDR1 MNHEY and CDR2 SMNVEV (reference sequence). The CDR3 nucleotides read TGTGCCAGCAGTGCCGACAGCTACGAGCAGTACTTC. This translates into CASSADSYEQYF.

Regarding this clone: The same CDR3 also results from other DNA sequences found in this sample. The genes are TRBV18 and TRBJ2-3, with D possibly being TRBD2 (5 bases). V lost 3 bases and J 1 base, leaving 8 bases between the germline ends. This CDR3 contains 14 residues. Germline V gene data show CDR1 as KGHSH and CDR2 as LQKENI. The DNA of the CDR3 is TGTGCCAGCTCACCTAGCGCTGGCACAGATACGCAGTATTTT. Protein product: CASSPSAGTDTQYF.